The 7 T cell receptor beta chains below all came from one sample that was sequenced in a study of cytomegalovirus exposure and HLA in healthy donors. PCR used 60 Vbeta primers and 13 Jbeta primers. Method: immunoSEQ multiplex PCR; TCRdb's copy keeps in-frame clones and lacks some. Of some 120,000 clones in the sample, about 79% were seen once. Sequencing was carried out using PBMCs. Receptors were obtained from a man aged 25-40 years in good health and CMV-seropositive.

The gene calls are TRBV6-6 and TRBJ1-6; weak D call: TRBD1 (5 bases). The CDR3 runs 16 residues. Germline CDR1 is MNHNY and CDR2 is SVGAGI (reference sequence). V lost 4 bases to trimming and J lost 10 bases, with 20 bases between them. The CDR3 here is CASSSPYVRGASPLHF. As DNA, the CDR3 is TGTGCCAGCAGTTCACCTTATGTTCGCGGGGCGTCACCCCTCCACTTT.

This chain uses TRBV30 with TRBJ2-7, with 10 bases aligning to TRBD1. The V gene end was trimmed by 5 bases and the J gene end by 1 base; junction bases not matched to a gene: 2. The CDR3 covers 13 residues. The germline V gene has CDR1 GTSNPN and CDR2 SVGIG (reference sequence). The CDR3 nucleotides read TGTGCCTGGGGGACAGGGGTTTCCTACGAGCAGTACTTC. This gives the protein CAWGTGVSYEQYF.

DNA of the CDR3: TGTGCCAGCAGCCCCTTTGAGCGGGGGCAAGAGACCCAGTACTTC. Translating gives CASSPFERGQETQYF. This chain connects TRBV9 to TRBJ2-5, with 8 bases that match TRBD2. In germline, CDR1 is SGDLS, CDR2 YYNGEE. CDR3 length equals 15 residues. V lost 4 bases, J lost 2 bases, and 7 bases stayed unmatched.

The chain couples TRBV4-3 to TRBJ2-2; unclear D gene. This CDR3 is 16 amino acids long. Germline V gene lookup returns CDR1 LGHNA and CDR2 YSLEER. Trimming shortened V by 1 base and J by 1 base, and 10 bases separated the two germline ends. CDR3 DNA: TGCGCCAGCAGCCAAGCGCCGGTAATGAACACCGGGGAGCTGTTTTTT. This codes for CASSQAPVMNTGELFF.

V gene TRBV28 combines with J gene TRBJ2-3, with 7 bases identical to TRBD2. In germline, CDR1 is MDHEN, CDR2 SYDVKM. CDR3 length equals 15 residues. Trimming at V came to 6 bases and at J to 5 bases, leaving 11 bases not matched to a gene. This chain's CDR3 is CASRPLGLEIDTQYF. CDR3 DNA sequence: TGTGCCAGCAGACCCCTTGGACTAGAAATAGATACGCAGTATTTT.

The genes are TRBV29-1 and TRBJ2-1; 9 nucleotides align to TRBD2. Trimming took 2 bases from V and 8 from J; bases not matched to a gene: 7. This CDR3 spans 14 amino acids. The germline V gene has CDR1 SQVTM and CDR2 ANQGSEA. CDR3 nucleotides: TGCAGCGTTGAATTAGCGGGAGTCTTCGATGAGCAGTTCTTC. This translates into CSVELAGVFDEQFF.

The J gene is TRBJ2-6, the V gene TRBV28; weak D call: TRBD2 (6 bases). Germline assignment: CDR1 MDHEN and CDR2 SYDVKM. The CDR3 is made up of 18 amino acids. Between the trimmed V and J ends, which lost 5 bases and 0 bases, there was a span of 17 bases. The CDR3 sequence: CASSPAGTEISGANVLTF. The CDR3 nucleotides are TGTGCCAGCAGTCCGGCCGGGACTGAAATCTCTGGGGCCAACGTCCTGACTTTC.